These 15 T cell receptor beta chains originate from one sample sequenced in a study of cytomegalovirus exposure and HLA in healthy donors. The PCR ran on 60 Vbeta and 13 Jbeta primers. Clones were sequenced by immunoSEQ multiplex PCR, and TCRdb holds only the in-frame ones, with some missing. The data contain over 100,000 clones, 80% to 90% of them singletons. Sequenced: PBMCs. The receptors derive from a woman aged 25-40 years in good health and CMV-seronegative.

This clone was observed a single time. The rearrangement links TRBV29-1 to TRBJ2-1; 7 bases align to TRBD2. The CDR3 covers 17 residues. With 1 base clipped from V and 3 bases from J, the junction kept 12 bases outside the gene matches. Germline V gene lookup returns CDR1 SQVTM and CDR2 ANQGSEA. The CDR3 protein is CSVEVMSGKGFYNEQFF. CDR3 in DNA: TGCAGCGTTGAAGTTATGAGCGGGAAAGGGTTCTACAATGAGCAGTTCTTC.

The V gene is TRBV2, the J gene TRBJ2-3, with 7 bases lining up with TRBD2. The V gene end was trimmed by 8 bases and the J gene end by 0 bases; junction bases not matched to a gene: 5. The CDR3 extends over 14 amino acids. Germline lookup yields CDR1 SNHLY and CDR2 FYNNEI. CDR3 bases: TGTGCCAGCGCGCGGGGGACTAGCACAGATACGCAGTATTTT. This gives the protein CASARGTSTDTQYF.

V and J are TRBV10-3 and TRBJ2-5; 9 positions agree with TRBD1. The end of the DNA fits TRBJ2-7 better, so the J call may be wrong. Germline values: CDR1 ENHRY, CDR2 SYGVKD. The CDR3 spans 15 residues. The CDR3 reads CAISDSGQGTYEQYF. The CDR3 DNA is TGTGCCATCAGTGATTCGGGACAGGGTACCTACGAGCAGTACTTC.

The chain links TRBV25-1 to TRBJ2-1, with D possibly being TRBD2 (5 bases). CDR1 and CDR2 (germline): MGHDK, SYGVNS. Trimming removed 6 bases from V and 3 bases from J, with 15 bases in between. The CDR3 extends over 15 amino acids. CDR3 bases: TGTGCCAGCAGCACCAGCGGAGGTGGCTACAATGAGCAGTTCTTC. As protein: CASSTSGGGYNEQFF.

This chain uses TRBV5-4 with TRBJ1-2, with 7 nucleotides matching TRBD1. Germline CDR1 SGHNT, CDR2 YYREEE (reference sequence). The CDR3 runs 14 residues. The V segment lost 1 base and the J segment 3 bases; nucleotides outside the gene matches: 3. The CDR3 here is CASSLPDRDYGYTF. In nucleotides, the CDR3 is TGTGCCAGCAGCTTGCCCGACAGGGACTATGGCTACACCTTC.

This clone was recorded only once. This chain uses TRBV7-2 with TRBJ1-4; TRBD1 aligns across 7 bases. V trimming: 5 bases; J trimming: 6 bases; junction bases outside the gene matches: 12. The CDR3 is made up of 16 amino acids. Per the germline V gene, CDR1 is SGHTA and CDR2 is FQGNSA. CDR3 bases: TGTGCCAGCAGCGACCGACCGGGACAGTGGGATGAAAAACTGTTTTTT. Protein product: CASSDRPGQWDEKLFF.

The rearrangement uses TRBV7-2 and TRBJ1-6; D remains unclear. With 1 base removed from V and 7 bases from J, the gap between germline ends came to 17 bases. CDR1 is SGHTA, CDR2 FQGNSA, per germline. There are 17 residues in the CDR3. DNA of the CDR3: TGTGCCAGCAGCTTAGAAGGGAGAGGAGTAGGGAATTCACCCCTCCACTTT. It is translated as CASSLEGRGVGNSPLHF.

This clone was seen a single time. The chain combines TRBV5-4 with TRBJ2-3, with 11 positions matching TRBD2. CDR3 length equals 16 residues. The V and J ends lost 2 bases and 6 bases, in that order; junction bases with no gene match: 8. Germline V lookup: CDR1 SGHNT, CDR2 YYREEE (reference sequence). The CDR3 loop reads CASSLTSGGAHDTQYF. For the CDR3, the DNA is TGTGCCAGCAGCTTAACTAGCGGGGGTGCACATGATACGCAGTATTTT.

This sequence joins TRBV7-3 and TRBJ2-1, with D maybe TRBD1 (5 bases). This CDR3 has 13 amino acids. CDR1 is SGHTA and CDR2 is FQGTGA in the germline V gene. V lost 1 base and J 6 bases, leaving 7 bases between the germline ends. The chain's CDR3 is CASSLIGANEQFF. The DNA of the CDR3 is TGTGCCAGCAGCTTAATTGGGGCCAATGAGCAGTTCTTC.

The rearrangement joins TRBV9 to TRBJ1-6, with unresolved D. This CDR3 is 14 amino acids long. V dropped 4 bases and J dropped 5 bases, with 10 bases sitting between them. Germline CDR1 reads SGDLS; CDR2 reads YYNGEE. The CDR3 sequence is CASSFRVHNSPLHF. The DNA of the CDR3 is TGTGCCAGCAGCTTCCGGGTCCATAATTCACCCCTCCACTTT.

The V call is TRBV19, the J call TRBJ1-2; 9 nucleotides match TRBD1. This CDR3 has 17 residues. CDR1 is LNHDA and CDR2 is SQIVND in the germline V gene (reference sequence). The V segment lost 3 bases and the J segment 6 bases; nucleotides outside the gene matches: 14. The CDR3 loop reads CASSILGPGQGLHGYTF. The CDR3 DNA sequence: TGTGCCAGTAGTATCCTCGGGCCGGGACAGGGTTTACATGGCTACACCTTC. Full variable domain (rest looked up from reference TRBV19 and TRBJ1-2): DGGITQSPKYLFRKEGQNVTLSCEQNLNHDAMYWYRQDPGQGLRLIYYSQIVNDFQKGDIAEGYSVSREKKESFPLTVTSAQKNPTAFYLCASSILGPGQGLHGYTFGSGTRLTVV.

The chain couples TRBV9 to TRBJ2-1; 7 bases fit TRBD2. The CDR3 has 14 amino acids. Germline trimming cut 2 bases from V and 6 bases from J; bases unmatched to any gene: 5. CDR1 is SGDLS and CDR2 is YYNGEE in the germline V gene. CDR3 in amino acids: CASSVSGTTNEQFF. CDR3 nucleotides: TGTGCCAGCAGCGTCAGCGGGACTACCAATGAGCAGTTCTTC.

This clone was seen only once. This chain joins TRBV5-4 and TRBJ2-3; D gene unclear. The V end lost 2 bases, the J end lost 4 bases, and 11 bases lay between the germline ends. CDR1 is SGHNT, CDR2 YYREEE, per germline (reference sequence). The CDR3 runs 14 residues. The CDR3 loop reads CASSFWSKADTQYF. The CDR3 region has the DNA TGTGCCAGCAGCTTTTGGAGTAAGGCAGATACGCAGTATTTT.

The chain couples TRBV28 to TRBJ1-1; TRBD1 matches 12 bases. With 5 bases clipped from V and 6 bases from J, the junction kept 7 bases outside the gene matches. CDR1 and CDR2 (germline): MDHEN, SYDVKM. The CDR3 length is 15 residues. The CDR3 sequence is CASSISGQGAAEAFF. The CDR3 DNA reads TGTGCCAGCAGTATATCGGGACAGGGGGCCGCTGAAGCTTTCTTT.

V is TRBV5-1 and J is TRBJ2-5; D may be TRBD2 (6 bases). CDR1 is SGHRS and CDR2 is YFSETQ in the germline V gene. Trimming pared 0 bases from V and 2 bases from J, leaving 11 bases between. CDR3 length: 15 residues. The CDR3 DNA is TGCGCCAGCAGCTTGGAACCCAGCGGGCAAGAGACCCAGTACTTC. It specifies CASSLEPSGQETQYF.